The clone carrying this TCR beta chain was recorded a few times. What it binds is not known. Germline V gives CDR1 MNHEY, CDR2 SMNVEV (reference sequence). CDR3 length: 11 amino acids. Trimming stripped 3 bases from V and 10 bases from J, with 8 bases between. Before the COVID-19 pandemic, during about 2011-2019, CD4+ T cells were taken from unexposed donors. CD4+ T cells were isolated from the cells after more than nine days of culture. As cell numbers allowed, unexposed-donor CD4+ T cells faced SARS-CoV-2 S/N and four cold-coronavirus spikes. Cultures received half-medium IL-2 refreshes on days 3 and 7. This sample is part of a study of CD4 T cells in relation to SARS-CoV-2 and coronaviruses. Study-level background: ViraFEST: approximately 10-day antigen culture of PBMCs, then TCR beta CDR3 sequencing.

Whole-study results and caveats: Monoreactive clones expanded significantly more to SARS-CoV-2 than crossreactive clones did.

The table came from immunoSEQ multiplex PCR; TCRdb's copy has only in-frame clones and leaves some out. The sample carries some 21,000 clones, around 78% recorded once. V gene TRBV27 combines with J gene TRBJ2-3; either TRBD1 or TRBD2 may fit D (5 bases each). The sequenced sample consisted of CD4+ T cells from PBMCs, cultured in vitro. The origin of this receptor is a human donor in good health. The CDR3 nucleotides are TGTGCCAGCAGTTTCGGGGCCTCGCAGTATTTT. Translating it yields CASSFGASQYF.